What follows are 7 T cell receptor beta chains derived from one specimen sequenced in a study of blood T cell repertoires in COVID-19. Produced via immunoSEQ multiplex PCR; TCRdb's table is partial and in-frame only. The repertoire consists of 200,000 or so clones, with roughly 76% occurring once and the leading ten covering roughly 4.9%. Sequencing was performed on peripheral blood. The receptors come from a human donor in a cohort sampled during active COVID-19.

The chain combines TRBV7-2 with TRBJ2-5, with 13 positions matching TRBD2. Trimming took 5 bases from V and 4 from J; bases not matched to a gene: 4. The CDR3 extends over 15 amino acids. Germline CDR1 is SGHTA and CDR2 is FQGNSA. The DNA of the CDR3 is TGTGCCAGCAGCGGACTAGCGGGAGTTTCAGAGACCCAGTACTTC. Translating gives CASSGLAGVSETQYF.

This clone was detected a few times. This chain connects TRBV11-2 to TRBJ2-7; tentatively, D is TRBD1 (6 bases). The CDR3 covers 15 residues. CDR1 and CDR2 (germline): SGHAT, FQNNGV. V lost 7 bases, J lost 3 bases, and 19 bases lay in between. The CDR3 nucleotides read TGTGCCAGCACCGCCCTCTTGGGACAAAGCTACGAGCAGTACTTC. Translating gives CASTALLGQSYEQYF.

V usage is TRBV5-1 and J usage is TRBJ2-7, with 10 bases that match TRBD2. The CDR3 consists of 15 residues. CDR1 is SGHRS, CDR2 YFSETQ, per germline. With 3 bases clipped from V and 7 bases from J, the junction kept 10 bases outside the gene matches. DNA of the CDR3: TGCGCCAGCAGCTGGGAAGCGGGAGGGCCTTGGGAGCAGTACTTC. Its protein product is CASSWEAGGPWEQYF.

This chain joins TRBV6-1 and TRBJ1-5; D is unresolved. Germline CDR1 reads MNHNS; CDR2 reads SASEGT. Trimming removed 2 bases at V and 7 bases at J, with 9 bases between. CDR3 size: 13 residues. CDR3 nucleotide sequence: TGTGCCAGCAGTGAACTGGGCGGGCAGCCCCAGCATTTT. This codes for CASSELGGQPQHF.

V usage is TRBV30 and J usage is TRBJ1-4, with D maybe TRBD1 (5 bases). Per germline, CDR1 GTSNPN and CDR2 SVGIG (reference sequence). With 0 bases removed from V and 12 bases from J, the gap between germline ends came to 11 bases. The CDR3 is 12 amino acids. CDR3: CAWSVAGGELFF. In DNA, the CDR3 is TGTGCCTGGAGTGTAGCGGGGGGGGAACTGTTTTTT.

The chain links TRBV9 to TRBJ1-1, with D hard to call. Germline V gene lookup returns CDR1 SGDLS and CDR2 YYNGEE. This CDR3 has 15 amino acids. V dropped 4 bases and J dropped 1 base, with 14 bases sitting between them. The CDR3 DNA is TGTGCCAGCAGCCCCCGGTCGCGGGAGAACACTGAAGCTTTCTTT. Its translation is CASSPRSRENTEAFF.

The chain has TRBV5-1 and TRBJ2-2; unclear D gene. Germline CDR1 SGHRS, CDR2 YFSETQ. CDR3 length: 14 residues. V was clipped by 4 bases and J by 0 bases, with 7 bases between them. As DNA, the CDR3 is TGCGCCAGCAGCCCACAGACGAACACCGGGGAGCTGTTTTTT. Translating gives CASSPQTNTGELFF.